This paragraph covers one TCR beta chain sequence. Antigen unknown. The sorted conventional CD4+ T cells were CD25-low and CD127-high, with genomic DNA sequenced. The source of the sample is a study of regulatory and conventional T cells in RAG deficiency. Sequencing was performed with immunoSEQ multiplex PCR; in TCRdb, only in-frame clones are kept and a portion is missing. The sample shows more than 35,000 clones, 85% to 90% of them seen only once. CDR3 length: 20 amino acids. Germline-derived CDR1 and CDR2 are LGHNA and YNFKEQ. The V and J ends lost 4 bases and 0 bases, in that order; junction bases with no gene match: 10. Study conclusions and caveats: In Omenn syndrome, Treg and Tconv repertoires overlapped >85%. Compared with controls, unique Treg TCR beta sequences dropped around 90-fold in Omenn syndrome and CID/AS.

This same sample was also part of a study on regulatory T cells. That report adds: The PCR used 52 TRBV and 13 TRBJ primers. Skewed V and J usage and few unique V-J pairs marked patient repertoires, most in Tregs.

The sequencing input was CD4+ effector T cells sorted from blood. The V call is TRBV4-2, the J call TRBJ2-6, with 12 bases identical to TRBD2. The receptor was isolated from a human donor in good health. The CDR3 loop reads CASSPRGLAGYPSGANVLTF. The CDR3 nucleotides read TGTGCCAGCAGCCCCCGCGGACTAGCGGGATACCCCTCTGGGGCCAACGTCCTGACTTTC.